One and the same sample provided the 32 T cell receptor beta chains below, sequenced in a study of T cell responses to AZD1222 COVID-19 vaccine (dated by TCRdb to the early 2020s). The library was generated by the immunoSEQ multiplex PCR assay. As stored in TCRdb, this immuneACCESS dataset retains in-frame rearrangements with V and J assigned. A fraction of the clones does not appear; measured against another copy, unresolved V genes explain less than half of the discrepancy, and the remainder lacks a known reason. This sample is represented by over 120,000 clones; over 80% of them were singletons. The top ten constitute less than 3.5% of the sample. The meaning of the sample's time point label: about 28 days (+/-7) after the second vaccine dose. Here the sequenced sample was peripheral blood, taken 28 days after the second AZD1222 dose. These receptors were obtained from an adult who received the AZD1222 COVID-19 vaccine.

The rearrangement uses TRBV11-3 and TRBJ2-3; TRBD2 matches at 9 bases. The CDR3 has 17 residues. Germline V CDR1 and CDR2: SGHNT, YENEEA. Trimming at V came to 3 bases and at J to 2 bases, leaving 9 bases not matched to a gene. CDR3 residues: CASSFSGASGITDTQYF. The CDR3 DNA is TGTGCCAGCAGCTTCAGCGGTGCTAGCGGGATCACAGATACGCAGTATTTT.

This chain uses TRBV25-1 with TRBJ1-4; D gene ambiguous. The CDR3 spans 14 residues. Per germline, CDR1 MGHDK and CDR2 SYGVNS. V lost 2 bases and J lost 5, with 9 bases in between. Here the CDR3 reads CASSEMAVNEKLFF. Written as DNA, the CDR3 is TGTGCCAGCAGTGAAATGGCGGTGAATGAAAAACTGTTTTTT.

The chain carries TRBV24-1 and TRBJ1-2; no definite D call. The V and J ends lost 10 bases and 1 base respectively, with 6 bases between them. Looked up from germline, CDR1 is KGHDR and CDR2 is SFDVKD. The CDR3 totals 11 residues. CDR3 protein: CATEHNYGYTF. The CDR3 DNA is TGTGCCACGGAGCATAACTATGGCTACACCTTC.

This clone came up a few times. V is TRBV11-3 and J is TRBJ2-1; D might be TRBD1 (7 bases). Trimming took 1 base from V and 0 from J, leaving 22 bases between them. CDR1 SGHNT and CDR2 YENEEA come from the germline V gene. This CDR3 spans 20 amino acids. CDR3 protein: CASSLATSSAAGGSYNEQFF. In nucleotides, the CDR3 is TGTGCCAGCAGCTTAGCCACTAGCAGCGCAGCAGGGGGCTCCTACAATGAGCAGTTCTTC.

This clone was recorded once. This chain connects TRBV2 to TRBJ1-1; D gene ambiguous. V was pared by 4 bases and J by 11 bases, with 14 bases between. Germline V CDR1 and CDR2: SNHLY, FYNNEI. The CDR3 sequence is 12 residues long. CDR3 region: CASSVGRSMAFF. The CDR3 bases are TGTGCCAGCAGTGTAGGACGGTCGATGGCTTTCTTT.

The V and J genes are TRBV25-1 and TRBJ1-1, with 10 bases that match TRBD1. V dropped 4 bases and J dropped 4; count of bases not matched to a gene: 9. The CDR3 consists of 16 residues. Germline V gene lookup returns CDR1 MGHDK and CDR2 SYGVNS. DNA of the CDR3: TGTGCCAGCAGTGTGGGAACCGGGACAGGGGCCACTGAAGCTTTCTTT. Translation gives CASSVGTGTGATEAFF.

The chain employs TRBV12-3 or TRBV12-4 and TRBJ1-1; no clear D. There are 11 residues in the CDR3. The V end lost 6 bases, the J end lost 6 bases, and 8 bases lay between the germline ends. This chain's CDR3 is CASRSGPEAFF. The CDR3 DNA is TGTGCCAGCAGGAGTGGGCCTGAAGCTTTCTTT.

The V call is TRBV10-1, the J call TRBJ2-2, with D possibly being TRBD1 (6 bases). The CDR3 has 13 residues. Germline CDR1 WNHNN, CDR2 SYGVQD (reference sequence). Trimming shortened V by 7 bases and J by 1 base, and 7 bases separated the two germline ends. CDR3 residues: CASTQGNTGELFF. In nucleotides, the CDR3 is TGCGCCAGCACACAGGGGAACACCGGGGAGCTGTTTTTT.

V gene TRBV9 combines with J gene TRBJ1-1; no reliable D call. Germline V gives CDR1 SGDLS, CDR2 YYNGEE. V lost 2 bases and J 5 bases, leaving 13 bases between the germline ends. This CDR3 spans 14 amino acids. The DNA of the CDR3 is TGTGCCAGCAGCGTCCGGGAAGTCGGGACTGAAGCTTTCTTT. It specifies CASSVREVGTEAFF.

This clone appeared once. The chain employs TRBV5-1 and TRBJ2-7; 9 bases line up with TRBD1. Germline values: CDR1 SGHRS, CDR2 YFSETQ. CDR3 length: 14 amino acids. The ends lost 2 bases at V and 5 bases at J; junction bases unmatched: 5. The CDR3 DNA is TGCGCCAGCAGCTTTGACAGGGGGGTCGACGAGCAGTACTTC. As protein: CASSFDRGVDEQYF.

The chain couples TRBV7-9 to TRBJ1-1, with D perhaps TRBD1 (5 bases). Germline CDR1 reads SEHNR; CDR2 reads FQNEAQ (reference sequence). The germline V and J ends were trimmed by 5 bases and 4 bases, with 17 bases remaining between them. The CDR3 has 15 amino acids. The CDR3 DNA reads TGTGCCAGCAGCCGCGGTGGGGACTGGGTCACTGAAGCTTTCTTT. Translation: CASSRGGDWVTEAFF.

This clone has only one observation. This chain uses TRBV7-8 with TRBJ2-3, with 8 bases aligning to TRBD2. J gave up 6 bases and V 1 base, and 9 bases lay outside the gene matches. The germline gives CDR1 SGHVS, CDR2 FQNEAQ. CDR3 length: 16 residues. CDR3 nucleotides: TGTGCCAGCAGCTTAGTTCTAGCGGGCCTAGTGGATACGCAGTATTTT. This codes for CASSLVLAGLVDTQYF. Variable domain in full (rest from reference TRBV7-8 and TRBJ2-3): GAGVSQSPRYKVAKRGQDVALRCDPISGHVSLFWYQQALGQGPEFLTYFQNEAQLDKSGLPSDRFFAERPEGSVSTLKIQRTQQEDSAVYLCASSLVLAGLVDTQYFGPGTRLTVL.

A single count supports this clone. The chain is built from TRBV5-1 and TRBJ1-1, with D unresolved. Looked up from germline, CDR1 is SGHRS and CDR2 is YFSETQ. There are 14 residues in the CDR3. Trimming removed 0 bases at V and 1 base at J, with 7 bases between. CDR3 residues: CASSLVGTNTEAFF. In DNA, the CDR3 is TGCGCCAGCAGCTTGGTTGGCACGAACACTGAAGCTTTCTTT.

The chain couples TRBV7-8 to TRBJ2-3; 13 bases agree with TRBD2. This CDR3 contains 16 residues. With V trimmed by 2 bases and J by 9 bases, 8 bases remained unmatched. Germline CDR1 is SGHVS and CDR2 is FQNEAQ. CDR3 coding DNA: TGTGCCAGCAGCTTAAGGCTCGGGACTAGCGGGACGACGCAGTATTTT. Its protein is CASSLRLGTSGTTQYF.

Concerning this clone: The identical CDR3 is also encoded by other nucleotide sequences in the sample. V gene TRBV2 combines with J gene TRBJ1-1, with TRBD1 as a possible D gene (5 bases). The V end was cut by 2 bases, the J end by 5 bases, with 12 bases between. The CDR3 consists of 14 residues. CDR1 is SNHLY and CDR2 is FYNNEI in the germline V gene. The chain's CDR3 is CASSERQGGTEAFF. CDR3 coding DNA: TGTGCCAGCAGTGAACGGCAGGGCGGAACTGAAGCTTTCTTT. Combining the CDR3 with reference TRBV2 and TRBJ1-1 gives the whole variable domain EPEVTQTPSHQVTQMGQEVILRCVPISNHLYFYWYRQILGQKVEFLVSFYNNEISEKSEIFDDQFSVERPDGSNFTLKIRSTKLEDSAMYFCASSERQGGTEAFFGQGTRLTVV.

The chain has TRBV7-2 and TRBJ1-4; 7 bases are a match to TRBD1. CDR1 is SGHTA, CDR2 FQGNSA, per germline. This CDR3 has 15 amino acids. The V gene end was trimmed by 1 base and the J gene end by 3 bases; junction bases not matched to a gene: 2. The chain's CDR3 is CASSLEGQPNEKLFF. CDR3 nucleotide sequence: TGTGCCAGCAGCTTAGAGGGACAGCCTAATGAAAAACTGTTTTTT.

The V and J genes are TRBV12-1 and TRBJ1-2; the listed D gene, TRBD1, was not tested against the DNA. TRBV12-1 is listed as a pseudogene. The CDR3 runs 15 residues. CDR3 in amino acids: CASSAWTVANYGYTF. Written as DNA, the CDR3 is TGTGCCAGCAGCGCTTGGACAGTAGCTAACTATGGCTACACCTTC.

This clone was detected only a few times. This chain connects TRBV2 to TRBJ1-4; 8 nucleotides match TRBD1. The CDR3 spans 14 residues. Losses at the gene ends were 5 bases for V and 7 bases for J; bases not matched to a gene: 6. Germline V lookup: CDR1 SNHLY, CDR2 FYNNEI. The CDR3 nucleotides are TGTGCCAGCAGTTTGGACAGGGAGAGTGAAAAACTGTTTTTT. Its protein is CASSLDRESEKLFF.

The chain employs TRBV5-4 and TRBJ2-7; the D gene could be TRBD1 or TRBD2 (6 bases each). The CDR3 length is 15 residues. V shed 3 bases and J shed 7 bases, with 20 bases lying between them. Per the germline V gene, CDR1 is SGHNT and CDR2 is YYREEE (reference sequence). Here the CDR3 DNA reads TGTGCCAGCAGCTCCCCTGGGGCAGAAGGGGGGGAGCAGTACTTC. Translating gives CASSSPGAEGGEQYF. Based on the CDR3 plus reference TRBV5-4 and TRBJ2-7, the full variable domain is ETGVTQSPTHLIKTRGQQVTLRCSSQSGHNTVSWYQQALGQGPQFIFQYYREEENGRGNFPPRFSGLQFPNYSSELNVNALELDDSALYLCASSSPGAEGGEQYFGPGTRLTVT.

The chain employs TRBV7-8 and TRBJ1-3; no firm D call. V lost 1 base, J lost 0 bases, and 10 bases lay in between. CDR3 length: 16 residues. Germline V gene data show CDR1 as SGHVS and CDR2 as FQNEAQ. CDR3 sequence: CASSLVAGFSGNTIYF. For the CDR3, the DNA is TGTGCCAGCAGCTTAGTAGCGGGGTTCTCTGGAAACACCATATATTTT.

The chain combines TRBV29-1 with TRBJ2-7, with D perhaps TRBD1 (6 bases). Trimming stripped 7 bases from V and 0 bases from J, with 10 bases between. Germline CDR1 is SQVTM and CDR2 is ANQGSEA. The CDR3 sequence is 12 residues long. The CDR3 here is CSGWGHSYEQYF. Written as DNA, the CDR3 is TGCAGCGGCTGGGGGCACTCCTACGAGCAGTACTTC.

The chain combines TRBV18 with TRBJ2-2; the D gene is possibly TRBD1 (6 bases). Germline-derived CDR1 and CDR2 are KGHSH and LQKENI. The CDR3 contains 15 residues. Trimming took off 3 bases at V and 7 bases at J, with 15 bases between the two ends. The CDR3 coding sequence is TGTGCCAGCTCACCCACAGGGAGCGGCGACGGGGAGCTGTTTTTT. It yields the protein CASSPTGSGDGELFF.

The V call is TRBV5-1, the J call TRBJ1-6; D might be TRBD1 (5 bases). V dropped 0 bases and J dropped 9 bases, with 10 bases sitting between them. CDR1 and CDR2 from the germline V gene are SGHRS and YFSETQ. CDR3 length: 14 amino acids. CDR3 sequence: CASSLDRKPSPLHF. CDR3 bases: TGCGCCAGCAGCTTGGACAGGAAACCTTCACCCCTCCACTTT.

The V call is TRBV9, the J call TRBJ2-2; 10 nucleotides line up with TRBD2. The germline V gene encodes CDR1 SGDLS and CDR2 YYNGEE. The CDR3 consists of 15 residues. After removal of 7 bases from V and 5 bases from J, the junction contained 8 bases not matched to a gene. The CDR3 bases are TGTGCCAGCCGCCTAGCGGGAGATCAAACCGGGGAGCTGTTTTTT. This encodes CASRLAGDQTGELFF. Full variable domain (missing parts from reference TRBV9 and TRBJ2-2): DSGVTQTPKHLITATGQRVTLRCSPRSGDLSVYWYQQSLDQGLQFLIQYYNGEERAKGNILERFSAQQFPDLHSELNLSSLELGDSALYFCASRLAGDQTGELFFGEGSRLTVL.

V usage is TRBV9 and J usage is TRBJ2-1, with 10 positions matching TRBD2. The germline V gene encodes CDR1 SGDLS and CDR2 YYNGEE. With 3 bases clipped from V and 2 bases from J, the junction kept 5 bases outside the gene matches. This CDR3 contains 16 residues. Written as DNA, the CDR3 is TGTGCCAGCAGCGAGACTAGCGGGCCAACCTACAATGAGCAGTTCTTC. Its translation: CASSETSGPTYNEQFF. Supplemented by reference TRBV9 and TRBJ2-1, the full variable domain reads DSGVTQTPKHLITATGQRVTLRCSPRSGDLSVYWYQQSLDQGLQFLIQYYNGEERAKGNILERFSAQQFPDLHSELNLSSLELGDSALYFCASSETSGPTYNEQFFGPGTRLTVL.

The V gene is TRBV5-1, the J gene TRBJ2-3; D possibly uses TRBD1 or TRBD2 (5 bases each). The V end was cut by 4 bases, the J end by 2 bases, with 11 bases between. The CDR3 spans 14 residues. Germline CDR1 is SGHRS and CDR2 is YFSETQ. CDR3 sequence: CASSRDPITDTQYF. CDR3 DNA sequence: TGCGCCAGCAGCCGGGACCCGATCACAGATACGCAGTATTTT. Together with reference TRBV5-1 and TRBJ2-3, the CDR3 gives the full variable domain: KAGVTQTPRYLIKTRGQQVTLSCSPISGHRSVSWYQQTPGQGLQFLFEYFSETQRNKGNFPGRFSGRQFSNSRSEMNVSTLELGDSALYLCASSRDPITDTQYFGPGTRLTVL.

CDR3 amino acids: CATSRDYLGDHTEAFF. In nucleotides, the CDR3 is TGTGCCACCAGCAGAGATTATTTGGGGGATCATACTGAAGCTTTCTTT. The gene calls are TRBV15 and TRBJ1-1, with D perhaps TRBD1 (5 bases). The CDR3 has 16 residues. The germline V gene has CDR1 LNHNV and CDR2 YYDKDF (reference sequence). Trimming stripped 0 bases from V and 5 bases from J, with 16 bases between.

The rearrangement uses TRBV29-1 and TRBJ2-6; D is undetermined. Looked up from germline, CDR1 is SQVTM and CDR2 is ANQGSEA. This CDR3 has 15 residues. V was shortened by 5 bases and J by 0 bases, with 11 bases between the two germline ends. This chain's CDR3 is CSVSNGNSGANVLTF. The CDR3 nucleotides are TGCAGCGTTTCGAACGGCAACTCTGGGGCCAACGTCCTGACTTTC.

This chain uses TRBV27 with TRBJ1-1; D might be TRBD1 (6 bases). The V end was cut by 4 bases, the J end by 4 bases, with 10 bases between. From germline, CDR1 is MNHEY and CDR2 SMNVEV (reference sequence). The CDR3 has 13 residues. In DNA form, the CDR3 reads TGTGCCAGCAGTTCCACAGGGAGCACTGAAGCTTTCTTT. Protein sequence: CASSSTGSTEAFF.

The genes are TRBV6-2 or TRBV6-3 and TRBJ2-7; 8 bases map to TRBD1. The CDR3 runs 14 residues. The germline V gene has CDR1 MNHEY and CDR2 SVGEGT. V gave up 6 bases and J gave up 5 bases; unmatched junction bases: 9. CDR3 coding DNA: TGTGCCAGCAGCCCCGGGACAGGTGAAGACGAGCAGTACTTC. Protein product: CASSPGTGEDEQYF.

The rearrangement joins TRBV27 to TRBJ2-3; D might be TRBD2 (7 bases). The CDR3 spans 18 residues. V lost 5 bases to trimming and J lost 0 bases, with 21 bases between them. The germline CDR1 and CDR2 sequences are MNHEY and SMNVEV (reference sequence). The CDR3 DNA sequence: TGTGCCAGCAGTCGAAGACTAGCTAGGGGGGCTAGCACAGATACGCAGTATTTT. Amino acid sequence: CASSRRLARGASTDTQYF.

J is TRBJ1-3 and V is TRBV5-1; 7 nucleotides align to TRBD1. The V and J ends lost 0 bases and 8 bases, in that order; junction bases with no gene match: 8. CDR3 size: 15 residues. The germline V gene has CDR1 SGHRS and CDR2 YFSETQ. The CDR3, as DNA: TGCGCCAGCAGCTTGGGACAGGGCGATTCGGACACCATATATTTT. Translating gives CASSLGQGDSDTIYF.